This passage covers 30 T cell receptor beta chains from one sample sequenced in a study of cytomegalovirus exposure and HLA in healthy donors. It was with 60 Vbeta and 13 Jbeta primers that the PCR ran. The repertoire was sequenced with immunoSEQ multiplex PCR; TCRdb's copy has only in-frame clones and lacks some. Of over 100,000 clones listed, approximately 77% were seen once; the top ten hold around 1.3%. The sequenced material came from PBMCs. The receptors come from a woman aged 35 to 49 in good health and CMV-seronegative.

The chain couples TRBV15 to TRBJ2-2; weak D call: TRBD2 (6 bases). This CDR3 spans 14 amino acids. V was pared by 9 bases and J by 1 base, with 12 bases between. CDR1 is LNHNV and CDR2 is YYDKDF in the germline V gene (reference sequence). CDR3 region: CATGGGLNTGELFF. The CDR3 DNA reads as TGTGCCACGGGCGGAGGGTTGAACACCGGGGAGCTGTTTTTT.

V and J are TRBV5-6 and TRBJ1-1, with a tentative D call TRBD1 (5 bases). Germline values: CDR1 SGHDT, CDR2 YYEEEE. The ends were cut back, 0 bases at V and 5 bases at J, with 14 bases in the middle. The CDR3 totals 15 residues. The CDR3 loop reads CASSLVARGGTEAFF. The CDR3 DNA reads TGTGCCAGCAGCTTGGTGGCGAGGGGAGGGACTGAAGCTTTCTTT. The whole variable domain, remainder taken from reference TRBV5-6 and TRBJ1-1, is DAGVTQSPTHLIKTRGQQVTLRCSPKSGHDTVSWYQQALGQGPQFIFQYYEEEERQRGNFPDRFSGHQFPNYSSELNVNALLLGDSALYLCASSLVARGGTEAFFGQGTRLTVV.

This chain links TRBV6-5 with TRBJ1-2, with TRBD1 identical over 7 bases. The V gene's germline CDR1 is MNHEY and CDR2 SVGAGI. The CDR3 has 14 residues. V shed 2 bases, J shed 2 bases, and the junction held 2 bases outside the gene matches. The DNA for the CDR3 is TGTGCCAGCAGTTACGGGGACAGCAACTATGGCTACACCTTC. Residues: CASSYGDSNYGYTF.

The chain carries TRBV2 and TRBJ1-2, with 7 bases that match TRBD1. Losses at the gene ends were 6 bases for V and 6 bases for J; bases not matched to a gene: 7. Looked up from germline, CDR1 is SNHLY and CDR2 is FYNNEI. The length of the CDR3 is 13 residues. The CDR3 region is CASRKTTGNGYTF. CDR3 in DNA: TGTGCCAGCAGGAAGACGACAGGGAATGGCTACACCTTC.

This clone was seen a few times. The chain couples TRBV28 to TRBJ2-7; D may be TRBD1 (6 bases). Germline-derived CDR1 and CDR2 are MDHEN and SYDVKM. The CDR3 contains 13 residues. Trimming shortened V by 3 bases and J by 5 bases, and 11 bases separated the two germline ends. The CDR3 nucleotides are TGTGCCAGCAGTTTCCCAGGGGTCCACGAGCAGTACTTC. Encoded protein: CASSFPGVHEQYF.

The chain's CDR3 is CASFQNYNEQFF. In nucleotides, the CDR3 is TGTGCCAGCTTCCAGAACTACAATGAGCAGTTCTTC. The chain combines TRBV2 with TRBJ2-1; no firm D call. The CDR3 covers 12 residues. Germline loops: CDR1 SNHLY, CDR2 FYNNEI. Trimming removed 8 bases from V and 3 bases from J, with 8 bases in between.

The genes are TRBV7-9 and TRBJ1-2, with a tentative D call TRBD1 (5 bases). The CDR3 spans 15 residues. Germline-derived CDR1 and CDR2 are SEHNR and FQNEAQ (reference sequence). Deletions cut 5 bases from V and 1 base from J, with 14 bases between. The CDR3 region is CASSPSGRGNYGYTF. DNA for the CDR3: TGTGCCAGCAGCCCCTCGGGTAGGGGTAACTATGGCTACACCTTC.

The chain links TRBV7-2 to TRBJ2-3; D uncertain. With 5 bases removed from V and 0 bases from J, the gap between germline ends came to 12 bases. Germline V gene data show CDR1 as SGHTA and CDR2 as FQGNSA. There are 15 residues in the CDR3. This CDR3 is CASSQRLTSTDTQYF. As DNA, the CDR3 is TGTGCCAGCAGCCAACGGTTAACTAGCACAGATACGCAGTATTTT.

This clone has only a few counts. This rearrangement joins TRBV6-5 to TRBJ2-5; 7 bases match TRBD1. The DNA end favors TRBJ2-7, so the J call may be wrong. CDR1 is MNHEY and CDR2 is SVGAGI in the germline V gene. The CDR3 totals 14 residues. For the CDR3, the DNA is TGTGCCAGCAGTCAGGACAGGTCTACCTACGAGCAGTACTTC. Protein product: CASSQDRSTYEQYF.

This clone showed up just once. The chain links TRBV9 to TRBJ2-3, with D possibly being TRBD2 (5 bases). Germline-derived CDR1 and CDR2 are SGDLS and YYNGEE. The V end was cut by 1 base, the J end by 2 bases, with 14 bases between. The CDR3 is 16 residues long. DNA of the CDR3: TGTGCCAGCAGCGTAATGGACTCTTACCACACAGATACGCAGTATTTT. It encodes CASSVMDSYHTDTQYF.

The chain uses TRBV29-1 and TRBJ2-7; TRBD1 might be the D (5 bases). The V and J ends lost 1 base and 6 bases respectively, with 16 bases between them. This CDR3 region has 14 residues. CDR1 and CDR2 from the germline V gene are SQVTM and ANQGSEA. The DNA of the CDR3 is TGCAGCGTTGAAGCCCAGGGAAAAGTAGGCGAGCAGTACTTC. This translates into CSVEAQGKVGEQYF.

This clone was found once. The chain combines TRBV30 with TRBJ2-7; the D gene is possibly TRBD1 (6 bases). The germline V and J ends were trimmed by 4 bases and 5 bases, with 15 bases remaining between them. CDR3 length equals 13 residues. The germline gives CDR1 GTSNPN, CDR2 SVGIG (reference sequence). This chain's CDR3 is CAWNVGAYDEQYF. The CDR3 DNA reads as TGTGCCTGGAATGTGGGGGCCTATGACGAGCAGTACTTC.

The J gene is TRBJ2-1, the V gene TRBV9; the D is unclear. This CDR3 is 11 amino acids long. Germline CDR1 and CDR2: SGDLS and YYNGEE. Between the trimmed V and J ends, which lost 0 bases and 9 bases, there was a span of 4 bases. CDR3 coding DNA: TGTGCCAGCAGCGTAGCGGGTGAGCAGTTCTTC. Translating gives CASSVAGEQFF. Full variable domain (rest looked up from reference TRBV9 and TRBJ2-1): DSGVTQTPKHLITATGQRVTLRCSPRSGDLSVYWYQQSLDQGLQFLIQYYNGEERAKGNILERFSAQQFPDLHSELNLSSLELGDSALYFCASSVAGEQFFGPGTRLTVL.

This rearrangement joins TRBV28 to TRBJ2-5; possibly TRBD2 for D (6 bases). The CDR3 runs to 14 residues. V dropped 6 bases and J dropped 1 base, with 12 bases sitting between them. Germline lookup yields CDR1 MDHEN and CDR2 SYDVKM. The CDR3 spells CASSFRDFQETQYF. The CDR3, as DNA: TGTGCCAGCAGCTTCAGGGACTTCCAAGAGACCCAGTACTTC.

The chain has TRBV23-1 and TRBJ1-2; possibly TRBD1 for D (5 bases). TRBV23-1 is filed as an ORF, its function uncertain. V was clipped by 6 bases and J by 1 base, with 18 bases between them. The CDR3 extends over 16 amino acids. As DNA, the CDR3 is TGCGCCAGCAGACCTATCGGACACATCTTTAACTATGGCTACACCTTC. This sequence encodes CASRPIGHIFNYGYTF.

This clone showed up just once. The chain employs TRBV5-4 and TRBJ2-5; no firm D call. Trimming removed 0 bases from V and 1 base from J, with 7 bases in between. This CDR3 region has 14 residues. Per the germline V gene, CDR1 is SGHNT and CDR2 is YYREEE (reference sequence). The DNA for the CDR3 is TGTGCCAGCAGCTTGGTGGCAGTCCAAGAGACCCAGTACTTC. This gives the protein CASSLVAVQETQYF.

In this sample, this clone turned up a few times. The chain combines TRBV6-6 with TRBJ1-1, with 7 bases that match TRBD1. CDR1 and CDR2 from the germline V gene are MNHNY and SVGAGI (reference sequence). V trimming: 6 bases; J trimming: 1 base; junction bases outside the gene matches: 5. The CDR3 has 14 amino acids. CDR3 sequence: CASSLDRTNTEAFF. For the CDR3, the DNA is TGTGCCAGCAGCCTGGACAGGACGAACACTGAAGCTTTCTTT.

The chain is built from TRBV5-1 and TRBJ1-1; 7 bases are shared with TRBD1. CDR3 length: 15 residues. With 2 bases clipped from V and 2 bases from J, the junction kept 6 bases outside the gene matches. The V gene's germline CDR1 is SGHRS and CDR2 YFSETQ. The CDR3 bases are TGCGCCAGCAGCTTCACGGGACAGATTAACACTGAAGCTTTCTTT. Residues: CASSFTGQINTEAFF.

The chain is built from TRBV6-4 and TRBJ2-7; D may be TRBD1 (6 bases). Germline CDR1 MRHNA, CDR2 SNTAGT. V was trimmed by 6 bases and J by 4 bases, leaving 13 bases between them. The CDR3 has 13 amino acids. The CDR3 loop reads CASSLGQGYEQYF. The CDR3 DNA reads TGTGCCAGCAGCTTGGGGCAGGGGTACGAGCAGTACTTC.

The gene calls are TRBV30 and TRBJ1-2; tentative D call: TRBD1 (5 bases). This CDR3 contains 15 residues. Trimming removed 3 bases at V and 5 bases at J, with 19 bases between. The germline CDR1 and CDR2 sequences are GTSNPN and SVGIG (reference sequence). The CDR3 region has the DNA TGTGCCTGGAGAAAACAAGGGGTCTTGACTTATGGCTACACCTTC. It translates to CAWRKQGVLTYGYTF.

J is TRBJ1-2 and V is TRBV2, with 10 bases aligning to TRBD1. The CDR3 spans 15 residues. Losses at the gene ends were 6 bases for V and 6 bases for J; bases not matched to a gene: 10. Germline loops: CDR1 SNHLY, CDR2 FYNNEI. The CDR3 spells CASREGQGRNHGYTF. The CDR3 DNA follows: TGTGCCAGCAGGGAGGGACAGGGGCGTAATCATGGCTACACCTTC.

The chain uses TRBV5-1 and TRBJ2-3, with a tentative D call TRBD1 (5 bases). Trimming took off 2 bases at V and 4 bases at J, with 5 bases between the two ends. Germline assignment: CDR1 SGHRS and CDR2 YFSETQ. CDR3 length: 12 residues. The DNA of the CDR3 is TGCGCCAGCAGCTTAGGGGCAGATACGCAGTATTTT. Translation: CASSLGADTQYF.

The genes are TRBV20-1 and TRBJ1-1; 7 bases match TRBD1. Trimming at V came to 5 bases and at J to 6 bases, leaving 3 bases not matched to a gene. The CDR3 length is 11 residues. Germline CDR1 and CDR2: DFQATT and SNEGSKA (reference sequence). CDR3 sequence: CSAAGTAEAFF. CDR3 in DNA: TGCAGTGCTGCAGGGACAGCTGAAGCTTTCTTT.

CDR3 DNA sequence: TGCGCAAAGGACAGGGGTGACACCGGGGAGCTGTTTTTT. Residues: CAKDRGDTGELFF. V gene TRBV4-3 combines with J gene TRBJ2-2; 9 bases fit TRBD1. CDR3 length: 13 amino acids. Per the germline V gene, CDR1 is LGHNA and CDR2 is YSLEER.

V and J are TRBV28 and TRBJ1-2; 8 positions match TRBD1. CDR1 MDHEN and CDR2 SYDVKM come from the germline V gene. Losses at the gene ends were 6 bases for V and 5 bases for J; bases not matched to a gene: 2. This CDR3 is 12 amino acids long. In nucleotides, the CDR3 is TGTGCCAGCAGGCGACAGGGGTATGGCTACACCTTC. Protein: CASRRQGYGYTF.

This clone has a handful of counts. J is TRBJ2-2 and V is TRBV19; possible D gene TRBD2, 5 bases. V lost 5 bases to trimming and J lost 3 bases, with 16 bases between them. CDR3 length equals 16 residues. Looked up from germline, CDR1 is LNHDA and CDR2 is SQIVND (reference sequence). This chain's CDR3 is CASSELGGGHTGELFF. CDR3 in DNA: TGTGCCAGTAGTGAATTAGGAGGAGGCCACACCGGGGAGCTGTTTTTT.

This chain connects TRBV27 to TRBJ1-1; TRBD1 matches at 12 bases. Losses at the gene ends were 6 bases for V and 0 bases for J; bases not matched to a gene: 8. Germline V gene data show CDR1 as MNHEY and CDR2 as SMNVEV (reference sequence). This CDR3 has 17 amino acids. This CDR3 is CASSRSGTGGLNTEAFF. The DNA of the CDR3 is TGTGCCAGCAGCCGATCCGGGACAGGGGGCTTGAACACTGAAGCTTTCTTT.

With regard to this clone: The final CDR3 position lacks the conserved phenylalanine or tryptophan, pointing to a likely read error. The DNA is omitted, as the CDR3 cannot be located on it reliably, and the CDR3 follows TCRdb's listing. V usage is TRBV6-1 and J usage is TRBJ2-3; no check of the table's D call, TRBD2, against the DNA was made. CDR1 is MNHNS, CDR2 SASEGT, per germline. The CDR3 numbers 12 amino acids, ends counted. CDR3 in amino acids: CASRLLAGGPKA.

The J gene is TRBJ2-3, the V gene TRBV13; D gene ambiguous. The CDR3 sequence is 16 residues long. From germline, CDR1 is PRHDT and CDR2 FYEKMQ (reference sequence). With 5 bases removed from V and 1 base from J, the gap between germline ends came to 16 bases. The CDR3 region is CASSPLTRMRTDTQYF. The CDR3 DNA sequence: TGTGCCAGCAGCCCCCTAACGCGCATGCGCACAGATACGCAGTATTTT.

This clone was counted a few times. Written as DNA, the CDR3 is TGTGCCAGCAGTGGGGACTCCTCTAACTATGGCTACACCTTC. Protein: CASSGDSSNYGYTF. This chain uses TRBV2 with TRBJ1-2; a weak D match, TRBD1 (5 bases). The CDR3 has 14 residues. V lost 4 bases and J lost 0, with 9 bases in between. Germline V gives CDR1 SNHLY, CDR2 FYNNEI.